These 8 T cell receptor beta chains were all obtained from the same sample, sequenced in a study of type 1 regulatory T cells. A single record per CDR3 protein comes from TCRdb applying MiXCR to the reads. The table includes roughly 71,000 distinct CDR3 sequences, 63% detected once. No antigen has been assigned to these receptors. Sequencing was done on a sample of cultured T cells, either the whole culture or a sorted T cell fraction (not recorded which). Stated subset: Tr1-enriched cell product generated in vitro against host alloantigens. These receptors were collected from a human donor in good health.

In DNA, the CDR3 is TGTGCCATCGCGGCGGGAGGGGGAAGCTCCGAGCAGTACTTC. Its protein product is CAIAAGGGSSEQYF. V is TRBV10-3 and J is TRBJ2-7; 9 bases align to TRBD2. J lost 6 bases, V lost 8 bases, and 11 bases had no gene match. This CDR3 has 14 amino acids. Germline CDR1 reads ENHRY; CDR2 reads SYGVKD.

The chain carries TRBV28 and TRBJ2-7, with 9 positions matching TRBD1. V was clipped by 6 bases and J by 4 bases; unmatched bases: 10. In germline, CDR1 is MDHEN, CDR2 SYDVKM. This CDR3 is 15 amino acids long. This CDR3 is CASREGTGLSYEQYF. CDR3 DNA sequence: TGTGCCAGCAGGGAGGGGACAGGGCTGTCGTACGAGCAGTACTTC.

V gene TRBV5-1 combines with J gene TRBJ2-5; 10 nucleotides line up with TRBD2. The junction had 7 bases not matched to a gene; V was cut back by 0 bases and J by 5 bases. The CDR3 length is 16 residues. Germline-derived CDR1 and CDR2 are SGHRS and YFSETQ. The CDR3 DNA follows: TGCGCCAGCAGCTTGGTTTCTAGCGGGAGTTATGAGACCCAGTACTTC. This sequence encodes CASSLVSSGSYETQYF.

The chain uses TRBV5-1 and TRBJ1-2; D may be TRBD1 (6 bases). With 4 bases removed from V and 8 bases from J, the gap between germline ends came to 18 bases. This CDR3 region has 14 residues. Germline assignment: CDR1 SGHRS and CDR2 YFSETQ. The chain's CDR3 is CASSKIPQGDGYTF. CDR3 nucleotides: TGCGCCAGCAGCAAAATCCCACAGGGAGACGGCTACACCTTC.

The chain combines TRBV5-1 with TRBJ2-5; TRBD2 is a possible D gene (5 bases). This CDR3 has 13 amino acids. Germline loops: CDR1 SGHRS, CDR2 YFSETQ. The V end was cut by 4 bases, the J end by 3 bases, with 10 bases between. CDR3 amino acids: CASSVSGKETQYF. As DNA, the CDR3 is TGCGCCAGCAGCGTCTCCGGGAAAGAGACCCAGTACTTC.

This clonotype has only one observation. The chain combines TRBV20-1 with TRBJ2-1; 8 positions agree with TRBD2. CDR1 is DFQATT, CDR2 SNEGSKA, per germline (reference sequence). This CDR3 contains 15 residues. V lost 0 bases and J lost 3; bases outside the gene matches: 4. CDR3 sequence (DNA): TGCAGTGCTAGAGAAACTAGCGGACACTACAATGAGCAGTTCTTC. This translates into CSARETSGHYNEQFF.

Only a few counts were recorded for this clonotype. The chain's CDR3 is CSARDPGLAENNEQFF. DNA for the CDR3: TGCAGTGCTAGAGATCCAGGACTAGCGGAAAACAATGAGCAGTTCTTC. The genes are TRBV20-1 and TRBJ2-1; 10 nucleotides align to TRBD2. J was trimmed by 5 bases and V by 0 bases; bases with no gene match: 7. Germline values: CDR1 DFQATT, CDR2 SNEGSKA (reference sequence). The CDR3 is 16 amino acids.

In its sample, this clonotype was seen a few times. J is TRBJ2-7 and V is TRBV7-2, with D perhaps TRBD1 or TRBD2 (5 bases each). Per the germline V gene, CDR1 is SGHTA and CDR2 is FQGNSA. V lost 7 bases, J lost 6 bases, and 25 bases lay in between. The CDR3 runs 16 residues. CDR3: CASIPSAFLRGVEQYF. DNA of the CDR3: TGTGCCAGCATCCCCTCGGCGTTCCTGAGGGGTGTCGAGCAGTACTTC.